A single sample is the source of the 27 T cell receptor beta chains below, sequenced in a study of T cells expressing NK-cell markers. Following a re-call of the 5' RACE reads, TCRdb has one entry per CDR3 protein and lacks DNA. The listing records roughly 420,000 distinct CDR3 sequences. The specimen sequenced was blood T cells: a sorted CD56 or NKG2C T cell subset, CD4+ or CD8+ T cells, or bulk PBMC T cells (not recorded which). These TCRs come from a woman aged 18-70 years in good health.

The CDR3 loop reads CASSSPGQGRGYTF. The chain has TRBV6-1 and TRBJ1-2; TCRdb's D call of TRBD1 is untestable without DNA. This CDR3 contains 14 residues. Germline lookup yields CDR1 MNHNS and CDR2 SASEGT.

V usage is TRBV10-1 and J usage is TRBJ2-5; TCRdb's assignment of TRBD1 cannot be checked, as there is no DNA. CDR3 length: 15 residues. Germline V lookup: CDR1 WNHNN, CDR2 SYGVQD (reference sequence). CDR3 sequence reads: CASSESGRGVETQYF.

The CDR3: CASTRFAGGPHNEQFF. V usage is TRBV12-3 or TRBV12-4 and J usage is TRBJ2-1; no DNA is available, so the TRBD1 call from TCRdb remains unchecked. This CDR3 is 16 amino acids long.

The CDR3 sequence is CSARVNSGNEQFF. The V call is TRBV20-1, the J call TRBJ2-1; as DNA is missing, the TRBD2 call by TCRdb cannot be tested. This CDR3 is 13 amino acids long. The V gene's germline CDR1 is DFQATT and CDR2 SNEGSKA (reference sequence).

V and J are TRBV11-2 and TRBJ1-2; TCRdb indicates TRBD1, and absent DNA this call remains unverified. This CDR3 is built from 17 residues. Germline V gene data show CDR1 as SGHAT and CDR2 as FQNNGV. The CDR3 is CASSSRSGQGLSYGYTF. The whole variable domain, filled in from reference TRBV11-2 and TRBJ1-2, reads EAGVAQSPRYKIIEKRQSVAFWCNPISGHATLYWYQQILGQGPKLLIQFQNNGVVDDSQLPKDRFSAERLKGVDSTLKIQPAKLEDSAVYLCASSSRSGQGLSYGYTFGSGTRLTVV.

The CDR3 spells CASSGLAGVGDEQFF. The chain has TRBV4-2 and TRBJ2-1; the TCRdb call, TRBD2, lacks DNA for checking. Per germline, CDR1 LGHNA and CDR2 YNFKEQ. There are 15 residues in the CDR3.

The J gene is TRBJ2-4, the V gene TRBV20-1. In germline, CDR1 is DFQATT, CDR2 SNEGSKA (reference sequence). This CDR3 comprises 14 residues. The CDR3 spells CSASSMAAKNIQYF.

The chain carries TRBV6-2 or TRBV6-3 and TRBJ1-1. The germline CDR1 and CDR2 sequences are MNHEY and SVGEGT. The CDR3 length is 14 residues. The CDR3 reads CASSFTRWDAEAFF.

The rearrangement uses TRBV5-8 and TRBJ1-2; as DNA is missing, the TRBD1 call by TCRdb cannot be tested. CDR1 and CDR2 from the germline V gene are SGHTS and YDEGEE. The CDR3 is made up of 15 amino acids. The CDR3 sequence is CASSSLGTGAVGYTF.

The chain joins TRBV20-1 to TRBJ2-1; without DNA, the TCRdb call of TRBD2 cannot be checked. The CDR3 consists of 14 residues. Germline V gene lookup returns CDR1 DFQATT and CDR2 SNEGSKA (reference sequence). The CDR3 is CKPQLEGTFNEQFF.

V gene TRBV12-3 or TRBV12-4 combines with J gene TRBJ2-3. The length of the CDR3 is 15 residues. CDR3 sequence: CASSLAGLATDTQYF.

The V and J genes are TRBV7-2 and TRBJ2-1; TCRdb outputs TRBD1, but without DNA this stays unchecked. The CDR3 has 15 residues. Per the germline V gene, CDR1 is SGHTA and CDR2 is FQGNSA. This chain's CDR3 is CASSFLLQGAREQFF.

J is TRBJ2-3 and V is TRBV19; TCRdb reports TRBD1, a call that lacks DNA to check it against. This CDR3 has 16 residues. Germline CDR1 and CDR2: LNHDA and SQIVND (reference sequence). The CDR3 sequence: CASSPRVGGRTDTQYF.

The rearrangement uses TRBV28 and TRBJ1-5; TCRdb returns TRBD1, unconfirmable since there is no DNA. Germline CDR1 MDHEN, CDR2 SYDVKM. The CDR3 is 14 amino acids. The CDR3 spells CASSLRGIGQPQHF.

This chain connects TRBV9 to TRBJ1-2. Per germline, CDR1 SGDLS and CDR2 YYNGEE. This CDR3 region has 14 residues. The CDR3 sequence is CASSFQTDNYGYTF.

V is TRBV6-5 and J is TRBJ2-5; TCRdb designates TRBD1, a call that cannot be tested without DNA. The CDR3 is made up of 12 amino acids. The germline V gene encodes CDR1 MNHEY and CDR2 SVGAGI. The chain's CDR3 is CASSTGGETQYF.

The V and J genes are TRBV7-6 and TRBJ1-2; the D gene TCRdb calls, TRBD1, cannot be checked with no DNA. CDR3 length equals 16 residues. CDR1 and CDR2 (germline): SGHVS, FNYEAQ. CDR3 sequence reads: CASSLRSGDIIYGYTF.

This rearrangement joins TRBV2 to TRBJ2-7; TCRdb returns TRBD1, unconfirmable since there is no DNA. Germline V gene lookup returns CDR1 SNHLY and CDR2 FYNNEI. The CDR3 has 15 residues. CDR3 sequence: CASRMTGQVGGEQYF.

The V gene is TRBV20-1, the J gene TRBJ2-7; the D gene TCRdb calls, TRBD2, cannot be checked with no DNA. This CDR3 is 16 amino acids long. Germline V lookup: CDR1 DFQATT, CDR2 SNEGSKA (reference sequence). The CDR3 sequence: CSARDLGDVVSYEQYF.

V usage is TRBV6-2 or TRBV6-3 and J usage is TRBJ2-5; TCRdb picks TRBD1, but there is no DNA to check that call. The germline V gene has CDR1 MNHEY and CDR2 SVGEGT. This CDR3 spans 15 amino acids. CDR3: CASCRWGGQQETQYF.

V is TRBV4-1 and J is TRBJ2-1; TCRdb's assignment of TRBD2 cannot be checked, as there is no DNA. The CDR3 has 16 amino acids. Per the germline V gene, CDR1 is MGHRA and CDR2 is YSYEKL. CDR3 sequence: CASSQETSGVDNEQFF.

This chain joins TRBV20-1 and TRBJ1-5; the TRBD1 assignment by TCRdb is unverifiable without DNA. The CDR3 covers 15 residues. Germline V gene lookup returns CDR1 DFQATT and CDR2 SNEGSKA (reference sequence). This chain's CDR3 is CSAREGQISNQPQHF.

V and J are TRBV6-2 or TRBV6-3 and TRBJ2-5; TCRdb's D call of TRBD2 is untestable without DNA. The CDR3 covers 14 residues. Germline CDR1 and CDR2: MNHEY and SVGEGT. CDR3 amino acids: CASSSPSPGETQYF.

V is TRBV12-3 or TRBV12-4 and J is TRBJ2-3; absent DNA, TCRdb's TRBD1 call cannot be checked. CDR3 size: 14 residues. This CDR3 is CASSSSRDLVTQYF.

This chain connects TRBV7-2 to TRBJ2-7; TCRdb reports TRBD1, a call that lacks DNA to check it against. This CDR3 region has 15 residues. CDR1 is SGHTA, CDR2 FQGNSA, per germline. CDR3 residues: CASSLDGTESYEQYF. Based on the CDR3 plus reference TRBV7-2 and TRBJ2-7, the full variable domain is GAGVSQSPSNKVTEKGKDVELRCDPISGHTALYWYRQSLGQGLEFLIYFQGNSAPDKSGLPSDRFSAERTGGSVSTLTIQRTQQEDSAVYLCASSLDGTESYEQYFGPGTRLTVT.

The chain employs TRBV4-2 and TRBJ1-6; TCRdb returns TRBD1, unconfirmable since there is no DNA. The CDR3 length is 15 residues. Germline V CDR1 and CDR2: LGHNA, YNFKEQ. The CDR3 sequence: CASSHVGTENSPLHF.

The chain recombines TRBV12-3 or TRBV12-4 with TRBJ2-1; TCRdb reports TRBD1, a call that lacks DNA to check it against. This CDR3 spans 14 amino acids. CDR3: CASSKQGAFNEQFF.